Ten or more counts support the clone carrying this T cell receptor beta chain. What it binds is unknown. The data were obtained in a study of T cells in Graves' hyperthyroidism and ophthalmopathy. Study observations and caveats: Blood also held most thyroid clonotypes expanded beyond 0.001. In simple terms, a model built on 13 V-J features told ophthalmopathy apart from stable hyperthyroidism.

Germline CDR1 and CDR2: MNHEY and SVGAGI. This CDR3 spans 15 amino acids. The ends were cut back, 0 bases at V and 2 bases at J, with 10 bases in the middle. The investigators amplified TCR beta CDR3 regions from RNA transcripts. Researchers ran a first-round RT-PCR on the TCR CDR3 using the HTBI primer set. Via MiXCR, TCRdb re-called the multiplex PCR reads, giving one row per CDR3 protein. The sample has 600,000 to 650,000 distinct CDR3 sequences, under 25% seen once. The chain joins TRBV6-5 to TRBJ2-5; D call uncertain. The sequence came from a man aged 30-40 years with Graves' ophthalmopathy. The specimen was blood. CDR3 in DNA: TGTGCCAGCAGTTACTCGGTCTACAGTCAAGAGACCCAGTACTTC. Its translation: CASSYSVYSQETQYF.